These 28 T cell receptor beta chains came from one sample sequenced in a study of OX40 agonist ivuxolimab in advanced cancers. The data were produced by immunoSEQ multiplex PCR, yet TCRdb's version contains in-frame clones alone and is incomplete. The sample carries about 58,000 clones, over 65% recorded once. The material was CD4+ or CD8+ T cells sorted from blood, obtained in a trial of the OX40 agonist ivuxolimab. The origin of the receptors is an adult with an advanced solid tumor such as melanoma, head and neck, liver or kidney cancer.

This clone showed up just a few times. This chain joins TRBV7-2 and TRBJ2-5, with 7 bases matching TRBD2. Germline V lookup: CDR1 SGHTA, CDR2 FQGNSA. The CDR3 consists of 14 residues. V gave up 2 bases and J gave up 5 bases; unmatched junction bases: 5. The CDR3 spells CASSLPGGVETQYF. In DNA form, the CDR3 reads TGTGCCAGCAGCTTACCTGGGGGGGTGGAGACCCAGTACTTC. Based on the CDR3 plus reference TRBV7-2 and TRBJ2-5, the full variable domain is GAGVSQSPSNKVTEKGKDVELRCDPISGHTALYWYRQSLGQGLEFLIYFQGNSAPDKSGLPSDRFSAERTGGSVSTLTIQRTQQEDSAVYLCASSLPGGVETQYFGPGTRLLVL.

This clone was picked up a small number of times. V usage is TRBV5-6 and J usage is TRBJ1-2; no reliable D call. Germline values: CDR1 SGHDT, CDR2 YYEEEE. V was shortened by 0 bases and J by 6 bases, with 9 bases between the two germline ends. The CDR3 is made up of 13 amino acids. This CDR3 reads CASSLVGVNGYTF. The CDR3 nucleotides read TGTGCCAGCAGCTTGGTCGGAGTTAATGGCTACACCTTC.

This chain connects TRBV7-7 to TRBJ2-7, with D possibly being TRBD1 or TRBD2 (5 bases each). The germline V gene encodes CDR1 SSHAT and CDR2 FNYEAQ (reference sequence). The CDR3 extends over 14 amino acids. CDR3 in amino acids: CASSPGPRSYEQYF. The CDR3 coding sequence is TGTGCTAGCTCACCGGGACCACGTTCCTACGAGCAGTACTTC.

The chain uses TRBV6-1 and TRBJ1-5; a weak D match, TRBD1 (5 bases). With 1 base removed from V and 3 bases from J, the gap between germline ends came to 13 bases. The CDR3 sequence is 16 residues long. The germline CDR1 and CDR2 sequences are MNHNS and SASEGT. The chain's CDR3 is CASSEEEPGLNQPQHF. The CDR3 DNA reads as TGTGCCAGCAGTGAAGAAGAACCGGGACTCAATCAGCCCCAGCATTTT.

The genes are TRBV27 and TRBJ1-2; the D is unclear. The CDR3 covers 13 residues. The V and J ends lost 8 bases and 0 bases respectively, with 10 bases between them. The V gene's germline CDR1 is MNHEY and CDR2 SMNVEV (reference sequence). Here the CDR3 DNA reads TGTGCCAGCGCAGACCGACCTAACTATGGCTACACCTTC. It codes for CASADRPNYGYTF.

The genes are TRBV6-5 and TRBJ2-6; D is uncertain. The CDR3 runs 15 residues. V was clipped by 2 bases and J by 2 bases, with 7 bases between them. Germline V lookup: CDR1 MNHEY, CDR2 SVGAGI. CDR3 nucleotides: TGTGCCAGCAGTTACGTCCGAGCTGGGGCCAACGTCCTGACTTTC. Translation gives CASSYVRAGANVLTF.

V is TRBV10-2 and J is TRBJ2-3; a possible D gene is TRBD1 (6 bases). In germline, CDR1 is WSHSY, CDR2 SAAADI. Trimming removed 8 bases from V and 1 base from J, with 16 bases in between. This CDR3 contains 15 residues. The CDR3 DNA is TGCGCCAGCGGTCTGGGGGCAGTGGGCACAGATACGCAGTATTTT. Translation: CASGLGAVGTDTQYF.

This chain uses TRBV11-1 with TRBJ1-1; TRBD1 aligns across 8 bases. This CDR3 has 14 residues. Trimming cost V 5 bases and J 11 bases; bases outside gene matches: 13. The V gene's germline CDR1 is SGHAT and CDR2 FQDESV (reference sequence). This chain's CDR3 is CASSGVRGHSVAFF. In DNA form, the CDR3 reads TGTGCCAGCAGCGGTGTCAGGGGGCATTCGGTCGCTTTCTTT.

This clone was picked up one time. This chain uses TRBV30 with TRBJ1-1, with D possibly being TRBD1 (5 bases). The CDR3 is made up of 13 amino acids. Trimming left V 8 bases short and J 0 bases short, with 13 bases between. Germline V CDR1 and CDR2: GTSNPN, SVGIG (reference sequence). The chain's CDR3 is CASREGMNTEAFF. In nucleotides, the CDR3 is TGTGCCAGTAGGGAGGGGATGAACACTGAAGCTTTCTTT.

The chain couples TRBV6-1 to TRBJ2-7; D unresolved. The germline CDR1 and CDR2 sequences are MNHNS and SASEGT. V was cut by 0 bases and J by 3 bases, with 15 bases left in between. CDR3 length equals 16 residues. The CDR3 sequence: CASSEALAGSNYEQYF. CDR3 nucleotide sequence: TGTGCCAGCAGTGAAGCTCTTGCAGGCTCAAACTACGAGCAGTACTTC.

V is TRBV19 and J is TRBJ1-6, with D hard to call. Germline CDR1 LNHDA, CDR2 SQIVND (reference sequence). There are 14 residues in the CDR3. The germline V and J ends were trimmed by 4 bases and 8 bases, with 12 bases remaining between them. In nucleotides, the CDR3 is TGTGCCAGTAGTAGACGGGAGTTAGATTCACCCCTCCACTTT. Protein sequence: CASSRRELDSPLHF.

The rearrangement links TRBV7-2 to TRBJ2-7, with TRBD1 identical over 7 bases. Trimming removed 1 base from V and 0 bases from J; junction bases left unmatched: 3. This CDR3 is built from 15 residues. Germline V lookup: CDR1 SGHTA, CDR2 FQGNSA. This chain's CDR3 is CASSLGQGRSYEQYF. In nucleotides, the CDR3 is TGTGCCAGCAGCTTAGGACAGGGTCGCTCCTACGAGCAGTACTTC.

The rearrangement uses TRBV4-1 and TRBJ1-3; D gene ambiguous. With 4 bases removed from V and 4 bases from J, the gap between germline ends came to 8 bases. Germline V gives CDR1 MGHRA, CDR2 YSYEKL. This CDR3 has 13 residues. The DNA for the CDR3 is TGCGCCAGCAGCCTATCGTTGGGAAACACCATATATTTT. Translating gives CASSLSLGNTIYF.

This clone was counted once. The rearrangement uses TRBV5-6 and TRBJ2-1; D is perhaps TRBD2 (6 bases). Between the trimmed V and J ends, which lost 4 bases and 1 base, there was a span of 18 bases. CDR1 SGHDT and CDR2 YYEEEE come from the germline V gene. The CDR3 totals 17 residues. The CDR3 spells CASSALLASPSYNEQFF. Written as DNA, the CDR3 is TGTGCCAGCAGCGCACTACTAGCCTCGCCTTCCTACAATGAGCAGTTCTTC.

This rearrangement joins TRBV11-1 to TRBJ2-3, with unresolved D. Per the germline V gene, CDR1 is SGHAT and CDR2 is FQDESV (reference sequence). This CDR3 has 14 residues. The germline V and J ends were trimmed by 2 bases and 2 bases, with 8 bases remaining between them. CDR3: CASSLLDPTDTQYF. CDR3 sequence (DNA): TGTGCCAGCAGCTTACTAGACCCCACAGATACGCAGTATTTT.

This clone appeared once. The rearrangement links TRBV7-9 to TRBJ1-2, with 8 positions matching TRBD1. Germline-derived CDR1 and CDR2 are SEHNR and FQNEAQ (reference sequence). The CDR3 is made up of 16 amino acids. Trimming took 0 bases from V and 5 from J; bases not matched to a gene: 8. The CDR3 region is CASSLAGQGRLYGYTF. The DNA of the CDR3 is TGTGCCAGCAGCTTAGCTGGACAGGGACGTTTATATGGCTACACCTTC.

V is TRBV7-2 and J is TRBJ1-2; D gene ambiguous. The ends were cut back, 1 base at V and 13 bases at J, with 4 bases in the middle. This CDR3 is built from 9 residues. Germline values: CDR1 SGHTA, CDR2 FQGNSA. CDR3 sequence: CASSLVSTF. CDR3 coding DNA: TGTGCCAGCAGCTTAGTTTCCACCTTC. The whole variable domain, filled in from reference TRBV7-2 and TRBJ1-2, reads GAGVSQSPSNKVTEKGKDVELRCDPISGHTALYWYRQSLGQGLEFLIYFQGNSAPDKSGLPSDRFSAERTGGSVSTLTIQRTQQEDSAVYLCASSLVSTFGSGTRLTVV.

The genes are TRBV20-1 and TRBJ2-3; D gene ambiguous. V lost 5 bases, J lost 9 bases, and 12 bases lay in between. This CDR3 has 11 residues. The germline V gene encodes CDR1 DFQATT and CDR2 SNEGSKA (reference sequence). The DNA of the CDR3 is TGCAGTGCTCTAGGGAAGGAGACGCAGTATTTT. Its protein is CSALGKETQYF.

This clone appeared a single time. The J gene is TRBJ2-2, the V gene TRBV11-3; no firm D call. With 0 bases removed from V and 6 bases from J, the gap between germline ends came to 2 bases. Germline V gene lookup returns CDR1 SGHNT and CDR2 YENEEA. This CDR3 contains 12 residues. The CDR3 loop is CASSLDPGELFF. In nucleotides, the CDR3 is TGTGCCAGCAGCTTAGACCCCGGGGAGCTGTTTTTT.

The table lists this clone with a few counts. The V call is TRBV27, the J call TRBJ2-3, with TRBD2 identical over 9 bases. V lost 6 bases, J lost 2 bases, and 6 bases stayed unmatched. This CDR3 is built from 15 residues. Germline CDR1 MNHEY, CDR2 SMNVEV (reference sequence). CDR3 in DNA: TGTGCCAGCAGGCCTCTAGCGGGATACACAGATACGCAGTATTTT. This translates into CASRPLAGYTDTQYF.

The table lists this clone with a count of one. V usage is TRBV18 and J usage is TRBJ1-1; perhaps TRBD1 as D (5 bases). The V gene lost 5 bases and the J gene lost 2 bases, with 12 bases spanning the gap. Per the germline V gene, CDR1 is KGHSH and CDR2 is LQKENI. The CDR3 has 14 residues. CDR3 coding DNA: TGTGCCAGCTCAACGCTGACAGTAAACACTGAAGCTTTCTTT. It translates to CASSTLTVNTEAFF.

The chain recombines TRBV30 with TRBJ2-5, with D maybe TRBD1 (5 bases). There are 15 residues in the CDR3. Germline assignment: CDR1 GTSNPN and CDR2 SVGIG (reference sequence). Trimming removed 5 bases from V and 1 base from J, with 17 bases in between. The CDR3 region has the DNA TGTGCCTGGCGGAAGACAGAAATGTTCCAAGAGACCCAGTACTTC. It codes for CAWRKTEMFQETQYF.

The chain combines TRBV6-6 with TRBJ2-2, with a tentative D call TRBD1 (6 bases). Germline-derived CDR1 and CDR2 are MNHNY and SVGAGI (reference sequence). The CDR3 is made up of 12 amino acids. V gave up 6 bases and J gave up 4 bases, with 6 bases separating them. The CDR3 nucleotides read TGTGCCAGCAGAGGGGGCACCGGGGAGCTGTTTTTT. Protein sequence: CASRGGTGELFF.

This clone was found once. The CDR3 region is CASSQRTGPGANVLTF. CDR3 DNA: TGTGCCAGCAGCCAGCGTACCGGGCCTGGGGCCAACGTCCTGACTTTC. The genes are TRBV4-2 and TRBJ2-6; D gene unclear. The length of the CDR3 is 16 residues. V was cut by 3 bases and J by 2 bases, with 11 bases left in between. Per the germline V gene, CDR1 is LGHNA and CDR2 is YNFKEQ.

This clone was observed once. CDR3 amino acids: CAISPGQGGETQYF. Here the CDR3 DNA reads TGTGCCATCAGTCCGGGACAGGGGGGAGAGACCCAGTACTTC. V usage is TRBV10-3 and J usage is TRBJ2-5, with 11 nucleotides matching TRBD1. CDR3 length: 14 amino acids. Germline values: CDR1 ENHRY, CDR2 SYGVKD. The ends lost 5 bases at V and 4 bases at J; junction bases unmatched: 3.

The chain joins TRBV25-1 to TRBJ1-2; weak D call: TRBD1 (5 bases). Trimming removed 5 bases from V and 7 bases from J, with 17 bases in between. The CDR3 length is 14 residues. From germline, CDR1 is MGHDK and CDR2 SYGVNS. The CDR3, as DNA: TGTGCCAGCAGTCCCGCAGGCAGGGCTGGTGGCTACACCTTC. The encoded protein is CASSPAGRAGGYTF.

The chain uses TRBV28 and TRBJ1-1; D is undetermined. Trimming removed 3 bases from V and 7 bases from J, with 12 bases in between. The CDR3 runs 13 residues. Germline V gives CDR1 MDHEN, CDR2 SYDVKM. The CDR3 region is CASSFRGWGEAFF. In nucleotides, the CDR3 is TGTGCCAGCAGTTTCCGGGGATGGGGTGAAGCTTTCTTT.

This clone appeared a few times. The chain links TRBV9 to TRBJ2-7, with no clear D. The germline CDR1 and CDR2 sequences are SGDLS and YYNGEE. The CDR3 covers 14 residues. With 0 bases removed from V and 0 bases from J, the gap between germline ends came to 7 bases. Here the CDR3 reads CASSVEWYSYEQYF. The CDR3 DNA follows: TGTGCCAGCAGCGTAGAGTGGTACTCCTACGAGCAGTACTTC. Drawing the rest from reference TRBV9 and TRBJ2-7, the complete variable domain is DSGVTQTPKHLITATGQRVTLRCSPRSGDLSVYWYQQSLDQGLQFLIQYYNGEERAKGNILERFSAQQFPDLHSELNLSSLELGDSALYFCASSVEWYSYEQYFGPGTRLTVT.